The 21 T cell receptor beta chains below all came from one sample that was sequenced in a study of T cell responses to AZD1222 COVID-19 vaccine. Sequencing was performed with immunoSEQ multiplex PCR; in TCRdb, only in-frame clones are kept and a portion is missing. The repertoire table contains over 120,000 clones. The sequenced sample was peripheral blood. The receptors derive from an adult in good health.

This rearrangement joins TRBV29-1 to TRBJ1-2, with 9 bases matching TRBD1. V was clipped by 3 bases and J by 4 bases; unmatched bases: 9. This CDR3 has 15 amino acids. Per the germline V gene, CDR1 is SQVTM and CDR2 is ANQGSEA. CDR3 loop: CSVDSGTGRGYGYTF. CDR3 DNA: TGCAGCGTTGACTCCGGGACAGGGCGTGGCTATGGCTACACCTTC.

The chain recombines TRBV5-4 with TRBJ1-1; the match to TRBD1 covers 10 bases. The CDR3 spans 17 residues. V lost 1 base, J lost 4 bases, and 10 bases stayed unmatched. The germline V gene encodes CDR1 SGHNT and CDR2 YYREEE (reference sequence). The CDR3: CASSLRDRGREGTEAFF. CDR3 DNA sequence: TGTGCCAGCAGCTTGAGGGACAGGGGACGGGAGGGCACTGAAGCTTTCTTT.

The V gene is TRBV5-5, the J gene TRBJ1-1; D not certain. The germline CDR1 and CDR2 sequences are SGHKS and YYEKEE (reference sequence). The CDR3 loop spans 14 amino acids. Trimming took off 2 bases at V and 1 base at J, with 9 bases between the two ends. The CDR3, as DNA: TGTGCCAGCAGCTTTGGGGTTGGGAACACTGAAGCTTTCTTT. It specifies CASSFGVGNTEAFF. The full variable domain, completed using reference TRBV5-5 and TRBJ1-1, is DAGVTQSPTHLIKTRGQQVTLRCSPISGHKSVSWYQQVLGQGPQFIFQYYEKEERGRGNFPDRFSARQFPNYSSELNVNALLLGDSALYLCASSFGVGNTEAFFGQGTRLTVV.

The J gene is TRBJ2-2, the V gene TRBV12-3 or TRBV12-4; D possibly corresponds to TRBD1 (5 bases). Trimming removed 3 bases at V and 6 bases at J, with 8 bases between. The CDR3 spans 13 residues. CDR3: CASSLQGSGELFF. The CDR3 DNA reads as TGTGCCAGCAGTTTGCAGGGTTCCGGGGAGCTGTTTTTT.

The chain couples TRBV5-5 to TRBJ2-7, with TRBD2 matching over 13 bases. The germline CDR1 and CDR2 sequences are SGHKS and YYEKEE (reference sequence). Trimming took 5 bases from V and 0 from J; bases not matched to a gene: 2. This CDR3 is built from 15 residues. The CDR3, as DNA: TGTGCCAGCAGGACTAGCGGGGGGAGCTCCTACGAGCAGTACTTC. Protein: CASRTSGGSSYEQYF.

The rearrangement uses TRBV18 and TRBJ1-2; D unclear. CDR1 is KGHSH and CDR2 is LQKENI in the germline V gene. The V end lost 0 bases, the J end lost 8 bases, and 16 bases lay between the germline ends. CDR3 length: 15 amino acids. The CDR3 loop reads CASSPPTRIQGGYTF. CDR3 coding DNA: TGTGCCAGCTCACCACCGACGCGGATACAAGGGGGCTACACCTTC.

The V gene is TRBV20-1, the J gene TRBJ1-1; unclear D gene. This CDR3 has 11 residues. With 5 bases removed from V and 6 bases from J, the gap between germline ends came to 10 bases. Germline V gene data show CDR1 as DFQATT and CDR2 as SNEGSKA (reference sequence). This chain's CDR3 is CSAHREPEAFF. The DNA of the CDR3 is TGCAGTGCTCACCGGGAACCTGAAGCTTTCTTT.

V gene TRBV18 combines with J gene TRBJ2-7, with D unclear. Trimming left V 6 bases short and J 4 bases short, with 19 bases between. Germline lookup yields CDR1 KGHSH and CDR2 LQKENI. This CDR3 comprises 15 residues. Here the CDR3 reads CASSRIRQSNYEQYF. DNA of the CDR3: TGTGCCAGCTCTCGAATCAGGCAGAGCAATTACGAGCAGTACTTC.

The chain joins TRBV30 to TRBJ2-1; D is ambiguous. The CDR3 sequence is 11 residues long. V dropped 1 base and J dropped 7 bases, with 5 bases sitting between them. CDR1 and CDR2 from the germline V gene are GTSNPN and SVGIG (reference sequence). The CDR3 DNA reads TGTGCCTGGAGTGGTTTAAATGAGCAGTTCTTC. Translation: CAWSGLNEQFF.

The gene calls are TRBV4-1 and TRBJ1-2, with D maybe TRBD1 (5 bases). V lost 4 bases to trimming and J lost 6 bases, with 12 bases between them. Germline V lookup: CDR1 MGHRA, CDR2 YSYEKL. CDR3 size: 13 residues. DNA of the CDR3: TGCGCCAGCAGCCTCAATGGGGGGAATGGCTACACCTTC. Its translation is CASSLNGGNGYTF.

The chain is built from TRBV5-1 and TRBJ1-3; D not resolved. V was cut by 1 base and J by 0 bases, with 8 bases left in between. The CDR3 consists of 15 residues. Per the germline V gene, CDR1 is SGHRS and CDR2 is YFSETQ. CDR3 protein: CASSLIGVSGNTIYF. CDR3 nucleotide sequence: TGCGCCAGCAGCTTGATCGGGGTCTCTGGAAACACCATATATTTT.

This chain links TRBV28 with TRBJ2-6; D is ambiguous. This CDR3 spans 15 amino acids. Germline CDR1 MDHEN, CDR2 SYDVKM. The ends were cut back, 6 bases at V and 0 bases at J, with 9 bases in the middle. DNA for the CDR3: TGTGCCAGCAGCGGAGCAGGCTCTGGGGCCAACGTCCTGACTTTC. It is translated as CASSGAGSGANVLTF.

DNA of the CDR3: TGCAGCACCCGGGACAGGGGGCTTAGAGGCACTGAAGCTTTCTTT. This codes for CSTRDRGLRGTEAFF. The chain recombines TRBV29-1 with TRBJ1-1; 12 bases are shared with TRBD1. The germline gives CDR1 SQVTM, CDR2 ANQGSEA. V lost 8 bases to trimming and J lost 4 bases; unmatched junction nucleotides: 11. The CDR3 runs to 15 residues.

Remarks on this clone: This specimen includes other DNA sequences encoding the same CDR3. The V gene is TRBV15, the J gene TRBJ1-3; the D gene is possibly TRBD1 (6 bases). The germline V gene has CDR1 LNHNV and CDR2 YYDKDF (reference sequence). V gave up 0 bases and J gave up 1 base, with 10 bases separating them. CDR3 length: 16 residues. The CDR3 sequence is CATSRDRGASGNTIYF. The DNA of the CDR3 is TGTGCCACCAGCAGAGACAGGGGCGCGTCTGGAAACACCATATATTTT.

The V gene is TRBV10-3, the J gene TRBJ1-6, with 11 bases lining up with TRBD1. This CDR3 has 15 amino acids. CDR1 ENHRY and CDR2 SYGVKD come from the germline V gene. The V segment lost 6 bases and the J segment 8 bases; nucleotides outside the gene matches: 6. The CDR3 DNA is TGTGCCATCAGCCCCGGGACAGGGGGACATTCACCCCTCCACTTT. It yields the protein CAISPGTGGHSPLHF.

The genes are TRBV19 and TRBJ2-7; the match to TRBD1 covers 10 bases. From germline, CDR1 is LNHDA and CDR2 SQIVND (reference sequence). V was clipped by 6 bases and J by 3 bases; unmatched bases: 8. The CDR3 sequence is 15 residues long. CDR3 bases: TGTGCCAGTAGCGGAACGGGACAGGGGTACTACGAGCAGTACTTC. This sequence encodes CASSGTGQGYYEQYF.

The rearrangement joins TRBV29-1 to TRBJ1-4; 10 nucleotides agree with TRBD1. V lost 5 bases, J lost 12 bases, and 6 bases stayed unmatched. Germline loops: CDR1 SQVTM, CDR2 ANQGSEA. The CDR3 totals 12 residues. The CDR3 here is CSVFDRGLELFF. As DNA, the CDR3 is TGCAGCGTTTTTGACAGGGGGCTCGAACTGTTTTTT.

The chain uses TRBV6-6 and TRBJ1-2; possible D gene TRBD1, 5 bases. The germline CDR1 and CDR2 sequences are MNHNY and SVGAGI (reference sequence). This CDR3 is 16 amino acids long. Trimming shortened V by 6 bases and J by 1 base, and 18 bases separated the two germline ends. CDR3 coding DNA: TGTGCCAGCAGCTCTCCCCTTTTGACAGTTAACTATGGCTACACCTTC. It codes for CASSSPLLTVNYGYTF.

The chain recombines TRBV19 with TRBJ1-2; TRBD1 is a possible D gene (6 bases). Germline V gives CDR1 LNHDA, CDR2 SQIVND (reference sequence). CDR3 length: 15 residues. Trimming pared 6 bases from V and 5 bases from J, leaving 19 bases between. DNA for the CDR3: TGTGCCAGTAGCAACCGCGGGGGGCAGCAGTATGGCTACACCTTC. This gives the protein CASSNRGGQQYGYTF.

V usage is TRBV9 and J usage is TRBJ1-1; D possibly corresponds to TRBD1 (5 bases). Germline V gene data show CDR1 as SGDLS and CDR2 as YYNGEE. The CDR3 spans 15 residues. Trimming removed 3 bases from V and 6 bases from J, with 18 bases in between. The CDR3 loop is CASSALAGEGSEAFF. The DNA of the CDR3 is TGTGCCAGCAGCGCCTTGGCCGGGGAGGGGTCTGAAGCTTTCTTT.

The gene calls are TRBV28 and TRBJ2-7; D uncertain. Germline CDR1 MDHEN, CDR2 SYDVKM. The CDR3 length is 11 residues. V was shortened by 6 bases and J by 0 bases, with 3 bases between the two germline ends. The CDR3 loop is CASRASYEQYF. CDR3 coding DNA: TGTGCCAGCAGAGCCTCCTACGAGCAGTACTTC.